This T cell receptor (beta chain) was profiled in a study of T cell responses to AZD1222 COVID-19 vaccine. Study-wide results and limits: Donor demographics were predominantly white British with a female majority; clonal diversity may be underestimated.

The CDR3 loop spans 14 amino acids. The germline V gene encodes CDR1 MNHEY and CDR2 SMNVEV (reference sequence). Trimming stripped 3 bases from V and 3 bases from J, with 12 bases between. Method: immunoSEQ multiplex PCR; TCRdb's copy keeps in-frame clones and lacks some. Of some 86,000 clones in the sample, 80% are singletons; the top ten hold around 20%. Worth noting for this clone: The target antigen is unknown.

This rearrangement joins TRBV27 to TRBJ2-7; the D gene is possibly TRBD1 (5 bases). The sample here was peripheral blood, taken on day 0 of AZD1222 vaccination. This TCR derives from an adult in good health. In nucleotides, the CDR3 is TGTGCCAGCAGTTTCTCCAGGGTGGGCTACGAGCAGTACTTC. Its protein product is CASSFSRVGYEQYF.